Presented here are 32 T cell receptor beta chains from one specimen sequenced in a study of radiation and T cells in renal cell carcinoma. Stated time point: baseline pretreatment blood. The treatment was: 15 Gy SBRT to primary tumor, nephrectomy 4 weeks later. TCRdb's table, derived via immunoSEQ multiplex PCR, lists solely in-frame clones and lacks some. The table shows about 59,000 clones, with approximately 84% occurring only once. The sequencing used blood, collected from a patient whose treatment included radiotherapy and nephrectomy. The origin of the receptors is a man aged 55 to 69 with renal cell carcinoma.

The gene calls are TRBV28 and TRBJ2-3; the D gene is possibly TRBD1 (5 bases). Germline V lookup: CDR1 MDHEN, CDR2 SYDVKM. The germline V and J ends were trimmed by 5 bases and 14 bases, with 23 bases remaining between them. CDR3 length equals 14 residues. Here the CDR3 DNA reads TGTGCCAGCAGTGGGGCTGAGAGGAGCGCCGGTTGGTATTTT. Translated, it gives CASSGAERSAGWYF.

This clone was detected only a few times. The chain recombines TRBV9 with TRBJ2-3; D may be TRBD1 (5 bases). Germline V gene data show CDR1 as SGDLS and CDR2 as YYNGEE. The length of the CDR3 is 15 residues. The germline V and J ends were trimmed by 0 bases and 4 bases, with 12 bases remaining between them. CDR3 coding DNA: TGTGCCAGCAGCGTAGGCCCCCAGGGCTCAGATACGCAGTATTTT. Translated, it gives CASSVGPQGSDTQYF.

The genes are TRBV27 and TRBJ1-3, with D unresolved. V dropped 4 bases and J dropped 2 bases, with 6 bases sitting between them. The germline V gene has CDR1 MNHEY and CDR2 SMNVEV (reference sequence). This CDR3 has 13 amino acids. CDR3 DNA: TGTGCCAGCAGTTCTATAACTGGAAACACCATATATTTT. It yields the protein CASSSITGNTIYF.

V and J are TRBV7-9 and TRBJ1-4, with D hard to call. The ends were cut back, 5 bases at V and 8 bases at J, with 18 bases in the middle. The CDR3 has 15 residues. Germline CDR1 and CDR2: SEHNR and FQNEAQ (reference sequence). DNA of the CDR3: TGTGCCAGCAGCGTAGGACTCTCCTGGGAGGAAAAACTGTTTTTT. It specifies CASSVGLSWEEKLFF.

The chain is built from TRBV9 and TRBJ1-1; 7 nucleotides line up with TRBD1. V was pared by 2 bases and J by 2 bases, with 3 bases of the junction left unmatched. CDR3 length: 14 amino acids. Germline lookup yields CDR1 SGDLS and CDR2 YYNGEE. The chain's CDR3 is CASSVGQDNTEAFF. CDR3 in DNA: TGTGCCAGCAGCGTCGGACAGGACAACACTGAAGCTTTCTTT.

The CDR3 DNA reads as TGTGCCAGCACCAACGGACCGTCCAACTCTGGAAACACCATATATTTT. Translated: CASTNGPSNSGNTIYF. The gene calls are TRBV7-6 and TRBJ1-3; D uncertain. Germline V gene data show CDR1 as SGHVS and CDR2 as FNYEAQ. This CDR3 has 16 amino acids. V was shortened by 7 bases and J by 0 bases, with 16 bases between the two germline ends.

J is TRBJ1-4 and V is TRBV11-2; 10 nucleotides line up with TRBD1. The V gene's germline CDR1 is SGHAT and CDR2 FQNNGV. The CDR3 spans 16 residues. V trimming: 5 bases; J trimming: 3 bases; junction bases outside the gene matches: 6. CDR3 in DNA: TGTGCCAGCAGCCAAAGGACAGGGGGGTCTAATGAAAAACTGTTTTTT. This translates into CASSQRTGGSNEKLFF.

This sequence joins TRBV5-1 and TRBJ2-3; a weak D match, TRBD2 (6 bases). The CDR3 totals 14 residues. The germline CDR1 and CDR2 sequences are SGHRS and YFSETQ. Trimming shortened V by 4 bases and J by 2 bases, and 11 bases separated the two germline ends. The CDR3 nucleotides read TGCGCCAGCAGCGGGGGACTTAACACAGATACGCAGTATTTT. Protein product: CASSGGLNTDTQYF. Full variable domain (remainder filled in from reference TRBV5-1 and TRBJ2-3): KAGVTQTPRYLIKTRGQQVTLSCSPISGHRSVSWYQQTPGQGLQFLFEYFSETQRNKGNFPGRFSGRQFSNSRSEMNVSTLELGDSALYLCASSGGLNTDTQYFGPGTRLTVL.

The rearrangement uses TRBV5-4 and TRBJ2-5; D not resolved. Germline V gene sequence: CDR1 SGHNT, CDR2 YYREEE (reference sequence). Trimming removed 4 bases from V and 4 bases from J, with 11 bases in between. This CDR3 contains 13 residues. CDR3 coding DNA: TGTGCCAGCAGCCCGAGCGCTCCAGAGACCCAGTACTTC. It codes for CASSPSAPETQYF.

The chain carries TRBV4-3 and TRBJ2-1; 8 nucleotides line up with TRBD2. The CDR3 spans 17 residues. The germline V gene encodes CDR1 LGHNA and CDR2 YSLEER. Unmatched junction bases numbered 11, after V lost 0 bases and J lost 7 bases. In DNA, the CDR3 is TGCGCCAGCAGCCAAGATACCCGTGGACTAGCCGGAAATGAGCAGTTCTTC. Protein sequence: CASSQDTRGLAGNEQFF.

The chain couples TRBV6-4 to TRBJ2-2; no reliable D call. Germline assignment: CDR1 MRHNA and CDR2 SNTAGT. V lost 11 bases and J 9 bases, leaving 10 bases between the germline ends. This CDR3 has 10 amino acids. The CDR3 DNA is TGTGCCCGCCCCCTCCGGGAGCTGTTTTTT. Protein sequence: CARPLRELFF.

The V call is TRBV2, the J call TRBJ1-1; D is undetermined. This CDR3 is 14 amino acids long. Germline V lookup: CDR1 SNHLY, CDR2 FYNNEI. Trimming cost V 1 base and J 0 bases, with 6 bases left between them. The CDR3 protein is CASSEEIMNTEAFF. CDR3 nucleotide sequence: TGTGCCAGCAGTGAAGAGATAATGAACACTGAAGCTTTCTTT.

In DNA form, the CDR3 reads TGTGCCTGGTCCGGGTTTTCAACTAATGAAAAACTGTTTTTT. Its translation is CAWSGFSTNEKLFF. The chain combines TRBV30 with TRBJ1-4, with D unclear. CDR1 is GTSNPN and CDR2 is SVGIG in the germline V gene (reference sequence). V was pared by 5 bases and J by 0 bases, with 10 bases between. This CDR3 comprises 14 residues. Using reference TRBV30 and TRBJ1-4 for the parts outside the CDR3, the full variable domain is SQTIHQWPATLVQPVGSPLSLECTVEGTSNPNLYWYRQAAGRGLQLLFYSVGIGQISSEVPQNLSASRPQDRQFILSSKKLLLSDSGFYLCAWSGFSTNEKLFFGSGTQLSVL.

The CDR3 sequence is CASSLKMAGGRETQYF. The CDR3 region has the DNA TGTGCCAGCAGCTTAAAAATGGCCGGGGGTCGGGAGACCCAGTACTTC. The chain employs TRBV7-6 and TRBJ2-5; possible D gene TRBD2, 6 bases. The CDR3 runs 16 residues. Germline V lookup: CDR1 SGHVS, CDR2 FNYEAQ. The germline V and J ends were trimmed by 2 bases and 5 bases, with 18 bases remaining between them.

This sequence joins TRBV7-9 and TRBJ2-7; D possibly corresponds to TRBD2 (6 bases). Trimming removed 5 bases at V and 0 bases at J, with 20 bases between. CDR1 and CDR2 (germline): SEHNR, FQNEAQ (reference sequence). The CDR3 spans 17 residues. The CDR3 bases are TGTGCCAGCAGCCCTCCGGGACTGAAGAAAAGCTCCTACGAGCAGTACGTC. This translates into CASSPPGLKKSSYEQYV.

This clone was seen a handful of times. The chain uses TRBV4-1 and TRBJ2-5; tentative D call: TRBD2 (5 bases). With 6 bases removed from V and 5 bases from J, the gap between germline ends came to 13 bases. The germline V gene has CDR1 MGHRA and CDR2 YSYEKL. This CDR3 spans 13 amino acids. The DNA for the CDR3 is TGCGCCAGCAGAAGGGCCACGGGGGAGACCCAGTACTTC. Translation: CASRRATGETQYF.

V is TRBV29-1 and J is TRBJ2-3; TRBD2 agrees at 13 bases. The V and J ends lost 7 bases and 0 bases, in that order; junction bases with no gene match: 7. The CDR3 contains 16 residues. Germline lookup yields CDR1 SQVTM and CDR2 ANQGSEA. The CDR3 sequence: CSAGGTSGVSTDTQYF. For the CDR3, the DNA is TGCAGCGCAGGAGGGACTAGCGGGGTTAGCACAGATACGCAGTATTTT.

The chain couples TRBV11-2 to TRBJ2-7, with a possible D match to TRBD1 (5 bases). In germline, CDR1 is SGHAT, CDR2 FQNNGV. This CDR3 region has 12 residues. V dropped 5 bases and J dropped 6 bases, with 11 bases sitting between them. This chain's CDR3 is CASSPPQGEQYF. The CDR3 DNA sequence: TGTGCCAGCAGCCCCCCCCAGGGCGAGCAGTACTTC.

A single count supports this clone. J is TRBJ2-1 and V is TRBV9; 9 positions match TRBD2. With 0 bases clipped from V and 3 bases from J, the junction kept 10 bases outside the gene matches. The germline gives CDR1 SGDLS, CDR2 YYNGEE. The CDR3 consists of 18 residues. Here the CDR3 reads CASSVEASGNQNYNEQFF. The CDR3 DNA reads as TGTGCCAGCAGCGTAGAGGCTAGCGGGAACCAAAACTACAATGAGCAGTTCTTC.

The V call is TRBV6-1, the J call TRBJ1-6; no reliable D call. The germline V gene has CDR1 MNHNS and CDR2 SASEGT. There are 14 residues in the CDR3. V gave up 6 bases and J gave up 6 bases, with 12 bases separating them. The CDR3 here is CASRNSNSNSPLHF. The CDR3 DNA reads TGTGCCAGCAGAAACTCTAACAGTAATTCACCCCTCCACTTT.

In its sample, this clone was seen once. The chain links TRBV13 to TRBJ1-1, with D perhaps TRBD1 (5 bases). The germline V and J ends were trimmed by 2 bases and 9 bases, with 13 bases remaining between them. The CDR3 extends over 13 amino acids. From germline, CDR1 is PRHDT and CDR2 FYEKMQ (reference sequence). CDR3 in amino acids: CASSLKGGTKAFF. For the CDR3, the DNA is TGTGCCAGCAGCTTAAAGGGCGGGACGAAAGCTTTCTTT.

This clone has a single count. This sequence joins TRBV30 and TRBJ2-5; D is perhaps TRBD2 (5 bases). Germline CDR1 and CDR2: GTSNPN and SVGIG (reference sequence). The V end lost 0 bases, the J end lost 11 bases, and 13 bases lay between the germline ends. This CDR3 contains 12 residues. The CDR3 DNA sequence: TGTGCCTGGAGTGTACCCCCTAGGGAGCAGTACTTC. Protein: CAWSVPPREQYF.

The chain employs TRBV10-1 and TRBJ2-3; 12 bases fit TRBD2. Germline CDR1 reads WNHNN; CDR2 reads SYGVQD (reference sequence). V trimming: 6 bases; J trimming: 7 bases; junction bases outside the gene matches: 5. This CDR3 has 14 amino acids. DNA of the CDR3: TGCGCCAGCAGCACTAGCGGGAGGCTGAATACGCAGTATTTT. Encoded protein: CASSTSGRLNTQYF.

This clone was seen a single time. The chain couples TRBV2 to TRBJ2-7, with 13 bases matching TRBD2. This CDR3 spans 15 amino acids. J gave up 6 bases and V 6 bases, and 8 bases lay outside the gene matches. Germline V gene data show CDR1 as SNHLY and CDR2 as FYNNEI. Here the CDR3 DNA reads TGTGCCAGCAGAACCACTAGCGGGGGGGGAACCGAGCAGTACTTC. Translation gives CASRTTSGGGTEQYF.

The gene calls are TRBV6-5 and TRBJ2-2; tentative D call: TRBD2 (5 bases). V lost 6 bases and J 8 bases, leaving 13 bases between the germline ends. This CDR3 region has 13 residues. The germline V gene has CDR1 MNHEY and CDR2 SVGAGI. In DNA form, the CDR3 reads TGTGCCAGCAGACCTAATGAGGGTGGGGAGCTGTTTTTT. It encodes CASRPNEGGELFF.

This clone was detected a few times. This rearrangement joins TRBV19 to TRBJ1-2; TRBD1 aligns across 12 bases. Germline V gives CDR1 LNHDA, CDR2 SQIVND (reference sequence). The V and J ends lost 5 bases and 7 bases, in that order; junction bases with no gene match: 5. This CDR3 has 14 residues. CDR3 sequence: CASSWGQGAFGYTF. The CDR3 bases are TGTGCCAGTAGTTGGGGACAGGGGGCTTTTGGCTACACCTTC.

The chain joins TRBV9 to TRBJ2-3; D gene ambiguous. The CDR3 loop spans 15 amino acids. CDR1 and CDR2 from the germline V gene are SGDLS and YYNGEE. V lost 0 bases to trimming and J lost 3 bases, with 11 bases between them. CDR3 sequence reads: CASSVGAERTDTQYF. The CDR3 DNA is TGTGCCAGCAGCGTAGGGGCAGAGCGTACAGATACGCAGTATTTT.

This chain uses TRBV2 with TRBJ2-1, with no clear D. CDR3 length: 15 amino acids. V was trimmed by 3 bases and J by 8 bases, leaving 17 bases between them. CDR1 and CDR2 (germline): SNHLY, FYNNEI. CDR3 coding DNA: TGTGCCAGCAGTGAGTGGCAACTACCCTTCGATGAGCAGTTCTTC. It encodes CASSEWQLPFDEQFF.

The J gene is TRBJ2-5, the V gene TRBV15; 7 bases line up with TRBD2. The CDR3 totals 19 residues. Germline V CDR1 and CDR2: LNHNV, YYDKDF (reference sequence). The J segment lost 2 bases and the V segment lost 2 bases, leaving 17 bases of the junction unmatched. The CDR3 region has the DNA TGTGCCACCAGCAGATCACTTGGGGTAGCGGGTCAAATACAAGAGACCCAGTACTTC. It yields the protein CATSRSLGVAGQIQETQYF. The whole variable domain, remainder taken from reference TRBV15 and TRBJ2-5, is DAMVIQNPRYQVTQFGKPVTLSCSQTLNHNVMYWYQQKSSQAPKLLFHYYDKDFNNEADTPDNFQSRRPNTSFCFLDIRSPGLGDTAMYLCATSRSLGVAGQIQETQYFGPGTRLLVL.

This clone is a singleton in its sample. The chain employs TRBV11-2 and TRBJ2-5; weak D call: TRBD2 (6 bases). Germline-derived CDR1 and CDR2 are SGHAT and FQNNGV. This CDR3 comprises 16 residues. V gave up 4 bases and J gave up 2 bases, with 17 bases separating them. DNA of the CDR3: TGTGCCAGCAGCTCCGGAGGGCCGAGGGTACAAGAGACCCAGTACTTC. Its translation: CASSSGGPRVQETQYF.

The chain combines TRBV5-6 with TRBJ2-7; D gene uncertain. The CDR3 totals 12 residues. Between the trimmed V and J ends, which lost 1 base and 2 bases, there was a span of 4 bases. Germline CDR1 SGHDT, CDR2 YYEEEE. The CDR3 region has the DNA TGTGCCAGCAGCTTGTTCACCTACGAGCAGTACTTC. It translates to CASSLFTYEQYF.

The rearrangement uses TRBV5-1 and TRBJ2-5; 7 bases agree with TRBD2. Germline CDR1 SGHRS, CDR2 YFSETQ. With V trimmed by 3 bases and J by 2 bases, 7 bases remained unmatched. CDR3 size: 15 residues. The CDR3 loop reads CASSSFAGEQETQYF. Here the CDR3 DNA reads TGCGCCAGCAGCTCCTTTGCGGGGGAACAAGAGACCCAGTACTTC.